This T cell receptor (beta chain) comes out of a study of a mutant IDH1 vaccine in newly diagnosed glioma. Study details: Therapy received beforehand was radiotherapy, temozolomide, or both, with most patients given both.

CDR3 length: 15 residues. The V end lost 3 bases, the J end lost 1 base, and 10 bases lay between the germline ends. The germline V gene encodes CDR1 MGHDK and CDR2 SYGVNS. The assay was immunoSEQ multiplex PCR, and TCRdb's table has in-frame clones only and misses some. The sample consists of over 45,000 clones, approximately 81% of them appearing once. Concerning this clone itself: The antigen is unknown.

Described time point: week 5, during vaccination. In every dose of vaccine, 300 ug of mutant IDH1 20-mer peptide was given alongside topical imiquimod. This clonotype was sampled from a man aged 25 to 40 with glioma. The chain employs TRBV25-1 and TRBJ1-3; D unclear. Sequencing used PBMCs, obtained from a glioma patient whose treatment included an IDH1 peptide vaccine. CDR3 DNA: TGTGCCAGCAGTGATCCCGCCTCATCTGGAAACACCATATATTTT. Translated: CASSDPASSGNTIYF.